The source of this T cell receptor (beta chain) is a study of identifying expanded T cells in peripheral blood. Whole-study findings and limits: Two-week clone count variance significantly increased as total template count grew. Technical replicates showed around 1.2 changed clones; approximately 2 weeks roughly 16; four weeks 19.

Healthy donors had no documented immune events, such as infections, while sampled. A note on this clone: Its antigen is undetermined.

Using immunoSEQ multiplex PCR, the repertoire was profiled, and TCRdb retains in-frame clones only, with some absent. The repertoire holds about 100,000 clones, with approximately 89% as singletons. Sample: blood. This clonotype originated in a person aged 18 to 75 in good health.

In nucleotides, the CDR3 is TGTGCCAGCAGTCGAGCGGGGGGTTACGAGCAGTACTTC. Protein product: CASSRAGGYEQYF. V usage is TRBV6-6 and J usage is TRBJ2-7, with 9 bases identical to TRBD2. The CDR3 has 13 amino acids. V shed 5 bases, J shed 4 bases, and the junction held 3 bases outside the gene matches. Germline loops: CDR1 MNHNY, CDR2 SVGAGI (reference sequence).